This T cell receptor (beta chain) comes out of a study of T cell changes during pregnancy in multiple sclerosis (dated by TCRdb to between 2018 and 2021). In the study overall: The study looked at changes in the T cell repertoire across pregnancy in women with multiple sclerosis.

The CDR3 spans 17 residues, from the cysteine through the phenylalanine. Just CDR3 DNA is preserved here, 51 bases in frame from base 1. CDR1 SNHLY and CDR2 FYNNEI were looked up in the germline V gene. V has 0 bases trimmed and J has 0 bases trimmed; junction bases matching no gene number 3. Regarding this clone: Its binding antigen is unknown. Within one base of it there is no much larger clone, and no base qualities were kept.

Receptor libraries were prepared by the immunoSEQ multiplex PCR assay. Entries here come from immuneACCESS through TCRdb and include only in-frame sequences with V and J called. Some clones fail to appear in such tables; in the studies checked, an unresolved V gene covers under half of the shortfall, and the cause of the remainder is unknown. This sample is represented by about 69,000 clones; about nine tenths of them were singletons. Of the sample, 1.4% falls within the top ten clones. Recombination joined TRBV2 with TRBJ2-7, and 12 bases in between align with TRBD2. This TCR derives from a female donor with multiple sclerosis, enrolled in a pregnancy study. The source was peripheral blood, collected in the third trimester of pregnancy. The bases are TGTGCCAGCAGTGAAGCAGGACTAGCGGGAAGCTCCTACGAGCAGTACTTC. It specifies CASSEAGLAGSSYEQYF.